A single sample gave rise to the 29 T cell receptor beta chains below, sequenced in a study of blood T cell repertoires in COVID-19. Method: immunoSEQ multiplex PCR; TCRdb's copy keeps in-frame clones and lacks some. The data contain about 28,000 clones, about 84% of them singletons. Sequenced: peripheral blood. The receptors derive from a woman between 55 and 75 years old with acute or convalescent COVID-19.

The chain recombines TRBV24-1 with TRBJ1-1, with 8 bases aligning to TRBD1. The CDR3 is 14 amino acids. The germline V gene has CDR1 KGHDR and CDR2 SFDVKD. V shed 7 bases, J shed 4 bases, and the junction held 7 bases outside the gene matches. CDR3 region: CATRPTGGGTEAFF. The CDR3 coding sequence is TGTGCCACCAGGCCTACAGGGGGGGGCACTGAAGCTTTCTTT.

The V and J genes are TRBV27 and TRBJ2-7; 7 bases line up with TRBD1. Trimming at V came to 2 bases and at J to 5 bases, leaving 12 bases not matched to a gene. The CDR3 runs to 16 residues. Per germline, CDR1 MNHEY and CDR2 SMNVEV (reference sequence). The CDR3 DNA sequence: TGTGCCAGCAGTTTAGTCGCCGGACAGGCCTGGGACGAGCAGTACTTC. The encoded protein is CASSLVAGQAWDEQYF.

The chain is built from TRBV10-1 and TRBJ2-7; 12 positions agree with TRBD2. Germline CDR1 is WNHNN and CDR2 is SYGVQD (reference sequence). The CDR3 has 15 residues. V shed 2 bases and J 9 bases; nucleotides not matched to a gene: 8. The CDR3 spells CASSEGTSGSTGQYF. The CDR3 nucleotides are TGCGCCAGCAGTGAGGGGACTAGCGGGTCCACGGGGCAGTACTTC.

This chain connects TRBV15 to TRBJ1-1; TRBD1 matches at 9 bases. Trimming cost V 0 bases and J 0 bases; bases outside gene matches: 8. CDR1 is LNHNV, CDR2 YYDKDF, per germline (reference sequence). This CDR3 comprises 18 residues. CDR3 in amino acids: CATSRDLGQGTMNTEAFF. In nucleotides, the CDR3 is TGTGCCACCAGCAGAGATCTGGGACAGGGAACCATGAACACTGAAGCTTTCTTT.

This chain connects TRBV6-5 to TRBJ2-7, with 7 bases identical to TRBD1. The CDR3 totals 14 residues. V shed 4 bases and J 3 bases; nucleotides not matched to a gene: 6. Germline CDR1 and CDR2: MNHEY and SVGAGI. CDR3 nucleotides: TGTGCCAGCAGTTCTATGGACAGGCGCTACGAGCAGTACTTC. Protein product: CASSSMDRRYEQYF.

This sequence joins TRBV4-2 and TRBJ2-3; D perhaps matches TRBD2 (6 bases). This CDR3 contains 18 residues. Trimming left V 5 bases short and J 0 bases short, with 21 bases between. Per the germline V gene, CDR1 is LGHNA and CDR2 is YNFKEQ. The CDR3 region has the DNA TGTGCCAGCAGCGTAGGCCCGGCGGGGACCACTAGCACAGATACGCAGTATTTT. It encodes CASSVGPAGTTSTDTQYF.

The CDR3 region is CSAENQETQYF. The CDR3 bases are TGCAGTGCTGAGAACCAAGAGACCCAGTACTTC. This chain links TRBV20-1 with TRBJ2-5; D is undetermined. The V end lost 5 bases, the J end lost 0 bases, and 4 bases lay between the germline ends. The germline CDR1 and CDR2 sequences are DFQATT and SNEGSKA (reference sequence). The CDR3 spans 11 residues.

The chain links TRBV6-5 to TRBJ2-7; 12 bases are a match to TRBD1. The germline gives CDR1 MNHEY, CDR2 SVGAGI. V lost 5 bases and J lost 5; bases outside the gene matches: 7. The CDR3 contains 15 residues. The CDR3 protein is CASSPGQGAINEQYF. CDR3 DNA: TGTGCCAGCAGTCCGGGACAGGGGGCGATTAACGAGCAGTACTTC.

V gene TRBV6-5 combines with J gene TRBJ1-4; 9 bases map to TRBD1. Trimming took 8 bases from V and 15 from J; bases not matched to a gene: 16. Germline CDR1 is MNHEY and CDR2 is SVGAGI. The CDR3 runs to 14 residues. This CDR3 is CASRTGDRASRVFF. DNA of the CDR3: TGTGCCAGCCGAACGGGGGACAGGGCCTCCCGAGTGTTTTTT.

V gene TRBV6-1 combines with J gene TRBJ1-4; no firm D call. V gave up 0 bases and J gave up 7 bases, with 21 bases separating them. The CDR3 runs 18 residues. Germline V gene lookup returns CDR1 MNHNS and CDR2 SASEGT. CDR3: CASSEALVGYGLGEKLFF. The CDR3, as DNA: TGTGCCAGCAGTGAAGCGCTGGTCGGTTACGGACTAGGTGAAAAACTGTTTTTT.

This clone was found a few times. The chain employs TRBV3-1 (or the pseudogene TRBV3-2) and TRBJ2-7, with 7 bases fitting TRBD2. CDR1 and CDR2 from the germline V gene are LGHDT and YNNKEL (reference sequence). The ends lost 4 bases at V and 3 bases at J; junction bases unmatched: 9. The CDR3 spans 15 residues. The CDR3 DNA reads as TGTGCCAGCAGCCCCGCGAAGGCGGGGGTCTACGAGCAGTACTTC. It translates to CASSPAKAGVYEQYF.

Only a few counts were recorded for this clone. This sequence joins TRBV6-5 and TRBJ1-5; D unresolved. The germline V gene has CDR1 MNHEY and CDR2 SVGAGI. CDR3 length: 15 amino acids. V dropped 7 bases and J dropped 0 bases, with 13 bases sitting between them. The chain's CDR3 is CASTQEFYSNQPQHF. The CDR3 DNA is TGTGCCAGCACTCAGGAATTTTATAGCAATCAGCCCCAGCATTTT.

This CDR3 is CASSRRAGSSYNEQFF. In DNA form, the CDR3 reads TGTGCCAGCAGCCGCCGAGCGGGGAGCTCCTACAATGAGCAGTTCTTC. The V and J genes are TRBV6-6 and TRBJ2-1, with 7 bases identical to TRBD2. The CDR3 has 16 amino acids. After removal of 6 bases from V and 0 bases from J, the junction contained 8 bases not matched to a gene. Germline V gene lookup returns CDR1 MNHNY and CDR2 SVGAGI (reference sequence).

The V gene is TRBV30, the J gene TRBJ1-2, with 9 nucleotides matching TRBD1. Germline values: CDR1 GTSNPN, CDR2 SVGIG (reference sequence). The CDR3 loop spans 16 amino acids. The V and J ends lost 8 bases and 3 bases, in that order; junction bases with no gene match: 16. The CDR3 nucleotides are TGTGCCGGCGGTGGTTCGGACAGGGGTGAGGACTATGGCTACACCTTC. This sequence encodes CAGGGSDRGEDYGYTF.

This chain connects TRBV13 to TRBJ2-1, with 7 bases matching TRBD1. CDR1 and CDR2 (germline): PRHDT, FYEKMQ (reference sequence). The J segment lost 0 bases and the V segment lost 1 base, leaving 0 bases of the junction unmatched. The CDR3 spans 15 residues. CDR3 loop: CASSLAGGSYNEQFF. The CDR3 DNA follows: TGTGCCAGCAGCTTAGCAGGGGGCTCCTACAATGAGCAGTTCTTC.

This CDR3 reads CASSLYLSGNTGELFF. The CDR3 DNA sequence: TGCGCCAGCAGCTTGTACCTGTCAGGGAACACCGGGGAGCTGTTTTTT. The J gene is TRBJ2-2, the V gene TRBV5-1; D is ambiguous. V lost 1 base and J 1 base, leaving 11 bases between the germline ends. Per the germline V gene, CDR1 is SGHRS and CDR2 is YFSETQ. The CDR3 contains 16 residues.

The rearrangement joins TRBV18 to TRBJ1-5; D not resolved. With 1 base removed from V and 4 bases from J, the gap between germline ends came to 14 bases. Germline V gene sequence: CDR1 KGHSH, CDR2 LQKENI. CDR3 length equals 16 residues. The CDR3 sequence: CASSPRGLEGNQPQHF. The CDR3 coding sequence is TGTGCCAGCTCACCACGAGGGTTAGAGGGAAATCAGCCCCAGCATTTT.

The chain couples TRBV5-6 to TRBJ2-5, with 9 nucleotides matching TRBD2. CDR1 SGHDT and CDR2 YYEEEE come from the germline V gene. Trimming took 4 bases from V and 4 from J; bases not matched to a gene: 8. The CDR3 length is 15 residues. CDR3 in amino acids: CASSHGSGGRETQYF. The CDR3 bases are TGTGCCAGCAGCCACGGCAGCGGGGGGAGAGAGACCCAGTACTTC.

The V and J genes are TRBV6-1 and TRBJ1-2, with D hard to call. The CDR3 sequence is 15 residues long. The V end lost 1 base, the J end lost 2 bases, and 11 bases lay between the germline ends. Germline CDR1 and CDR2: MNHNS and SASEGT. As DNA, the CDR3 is TGTGCCAGCAGTGAAGGGGAGTGGCAGAACTATGGCTACACCTTC. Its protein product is CASSEGEWQNYGYTF.

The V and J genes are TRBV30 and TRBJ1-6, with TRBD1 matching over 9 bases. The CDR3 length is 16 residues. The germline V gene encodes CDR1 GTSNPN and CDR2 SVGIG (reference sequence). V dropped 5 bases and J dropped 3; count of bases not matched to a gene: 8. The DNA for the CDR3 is TGTGCCTGGGCGACAGGGGGGTCTGTCTATAATTCACCCCTCCACTTT. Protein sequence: CAWATGGSVYNSPLHF. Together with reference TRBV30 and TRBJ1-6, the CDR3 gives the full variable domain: SQTIHQWPATLVQPVGSPLSLECTVEGTSNPNLYWYRQAAGRGLQLLFYSVGIGQISSEVPQNLSASRPQDRQFILSSKKLLLSDSGFYLCAWATGGSVYNSPLHFGNGTRLTVT.

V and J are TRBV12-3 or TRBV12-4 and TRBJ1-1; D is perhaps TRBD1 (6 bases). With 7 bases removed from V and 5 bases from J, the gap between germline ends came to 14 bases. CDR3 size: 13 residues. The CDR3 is CASTLWGLTEAFF. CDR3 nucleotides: TGTGCCAGCACCTTATGGGGGCTAACTGAAGCTTTCTTT.

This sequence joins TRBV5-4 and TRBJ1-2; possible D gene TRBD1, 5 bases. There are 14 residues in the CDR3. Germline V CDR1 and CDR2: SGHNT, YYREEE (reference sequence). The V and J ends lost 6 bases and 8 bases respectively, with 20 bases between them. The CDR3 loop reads CASKGAQLLEGYTF. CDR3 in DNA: TGTGCCAGCAAAGGGGCCCAGTTGCTGGAAGGCTACACCTTC.

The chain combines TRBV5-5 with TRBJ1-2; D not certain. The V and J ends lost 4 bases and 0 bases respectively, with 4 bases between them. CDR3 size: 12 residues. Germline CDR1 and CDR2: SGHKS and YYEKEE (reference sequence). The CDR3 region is CASSETNYGYTF. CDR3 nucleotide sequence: TGTGCCAGCAGCGAGACTAACTATGGCTACACCTTC.

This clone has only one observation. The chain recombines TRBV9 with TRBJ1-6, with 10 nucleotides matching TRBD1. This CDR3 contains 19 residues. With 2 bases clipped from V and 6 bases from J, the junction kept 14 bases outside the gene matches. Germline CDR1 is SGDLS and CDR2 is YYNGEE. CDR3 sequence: CASSVGPGTGAGSNSPLHF. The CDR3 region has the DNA TGTGCCAGCAGCGTCGGTCCCGGGACAGGGGCGGGTAGTAATTCACCCCTCCACTTT.

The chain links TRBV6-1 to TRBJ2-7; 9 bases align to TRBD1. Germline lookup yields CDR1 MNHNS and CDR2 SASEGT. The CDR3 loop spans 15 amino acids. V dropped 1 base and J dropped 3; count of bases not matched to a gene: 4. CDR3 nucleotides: TGTGCCAGCAGTGAAGGTTGGACAGGGGACTACGAGCAGTACTTC. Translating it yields CASSEGWTGDYEQYF.

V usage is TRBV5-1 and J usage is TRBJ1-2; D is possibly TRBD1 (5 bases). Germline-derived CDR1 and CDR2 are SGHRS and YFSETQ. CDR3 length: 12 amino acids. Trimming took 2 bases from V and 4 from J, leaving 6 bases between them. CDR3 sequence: CASSFDSYGYTF. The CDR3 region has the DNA TGCGCCAGCAGCTTCGACAGCTATGGCTACACCTTC.

CDR3 in DNA: TGTGCCAGCAGCAGGGACAGGTTACTTGAAGCTTTCTTT. Translating it yields CASSRDRLLEAFF. The genes are TRBV12-3 or TRBV12-4 and TRBJ1-1; TRBD1 agrees at 8 bases. This CDR3 region has 13 residues. The ends lost 6 bases at V and 7 bases at J; junction bases unmatched: 7.

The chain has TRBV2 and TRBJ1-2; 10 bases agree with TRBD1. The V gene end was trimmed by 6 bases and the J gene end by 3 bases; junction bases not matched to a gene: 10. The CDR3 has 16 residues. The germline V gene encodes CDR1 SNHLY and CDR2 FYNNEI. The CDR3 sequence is CASRPDRGFRDYGYTF. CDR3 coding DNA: TGTGCCAGCAGACCGGACAGGGGGTTTCGGGACTATGGCTACACCTTC. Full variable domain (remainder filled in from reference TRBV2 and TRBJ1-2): EPEVTQTPSHQVTQMGQEVILRCVPISNHLYFYWYRQILGQKVEFLVSFYNNEISEKSEIFDDQFSVERPDGSNFTLKIRSTKLEDSAMYFCASRPDRGFRDYGYTFGSGTRLTVV.

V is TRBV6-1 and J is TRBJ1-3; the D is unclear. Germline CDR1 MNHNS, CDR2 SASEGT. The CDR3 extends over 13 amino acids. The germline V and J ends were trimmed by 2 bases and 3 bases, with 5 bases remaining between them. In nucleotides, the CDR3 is TGTGCCAGCAGTGAAAACATTGGAAACACCATATATTTT. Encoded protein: CASSENIGNTIYF.